A single sample gave rise to the 27 T cell receptor beta chains below, sequenced in a study of T cell responses to AZD1222 COVID-19 vaccine. Data came from immunoSEQ multiplex PCR; TCRdb stores just in-frame clones and leaves some out. This sample carries about 140,000 clones, 80% to 95% of them seen once, and the ten largest clones take 3.5% to 4.5%. Material: peripheral blood, obtained 28 days after the second AZD1222 dose. The receptors derive from an adult who received the AZD1222 COVID-19 vaccine.

V usage is TRBV28 and J usage is TRBJ1-1; unclear D gene. Germline-derived CDR1 and CDR2 are MDHEN and SYDVKM. V was cut by 7 bases and J by 4 bases, with 16 bases left in between. The length of the CDR3 is 14 residues. The CDR3 reads CASITTSKSTEAFF. Written as DNA, the CDR3 is TGTGCCAGCATCACAACGAGCAAAAGCACTGAAGCTTTCTTT.

The gene calls are TRBV7-2 and TRBJ2-7; D possibly corresponds to TRBD2 (5 bases). The CDR3 extends over 14 amino acids. With 3 bases removed from V and 3 bases from J, the gap between germline ends came to 12 bases. The germline gives CDR1 SGHTA, CDR2 FQGNSA. The CDR3 DNA reads as TGTGCCAGCAGCTTGAGGGCGGGCGACTACGAGCAGTACTTC. Amino acid sequence: CASSLRAGDYEQYF.

CDR3 loop: CASSAGSGYNQPQHF. Written as DNA, the CDR3 is TGTGCCAGCAGCGCCGGTTCAGGGTACAATCAGCCCCAGCATTTT. The chain carries TRBV7-2 and TRBJ1-5; D might be TRBD1 (5 bases). The germline V gene has CDR1 SGHTA and CDR2 FQGNSA. This CDR3 has 15 amino acids. V was pared by 5 bases and J by 3 bases, with 14 bases between.

This clone was seen just once. V and J are TRBV2 and TRBJ2-5; D gene ambiguous. Germline CDR1 is SNHLY and CDR2 is FYNNEI. V lost 10 bases to trimming and J lost 0 bases, with 15 bases between them. The CDR3 is 14 amino acids. CDR3: CAIAPGPDQETQYF. DNA of the CDR3: TGTGCCATCGCCCCCGGGCCAGACCAAGAGACCCAGTACTTC.

The chain employs TRBV27 and TRBJ1-5, with 9 bases identical to TRBD1. V dropped 5 bases and J dropped 4; count of bases not matched to a gene: 6. Per germline, CDR1 MNHEY and CDR2 SMNVEV (reference sequence). The CDR3 extends over 15 amino acids. The CDR3 reads CASSLTTGGNQPQHF. The DNA for the CDR3 is TGTGCCAGCAGTCTCACGACAGGGGGGAATCAGCCCCAGCATTTT.

This rearrangement joins TRBV10-3 to TRBJ2-1; D gene ambiguous. The CDR3 spans 14 residues. The V and J ends lost 6 bases and 7 bases respectively, with 16 bases between them. Per germline, CDR1 ENHRY and CDR2 SYGVKD. CDR3 in DNA: TGTGCCATCAGCCCAAGACCTGCGGAGAATGAGCAGTTCTTC. Amino acid sequence: CAISPRPAENEQFF.

This clone was counted a single time. The J gene is TRBJ1-6, the V gene TRBV2; D not resolved. V was shortened by 6 bases and J by 6 bases, with 9 bases between the two germline ends. Germline CDR1 reads SNHLY; CDR2 reads FYNNEI. This CDR3 region has 13 residues. CDR3 sequence (DNA): TGTGCCAGCAGGGTCCAGGTTAATTCACCCCTCCACTTT. Its translation: CASRVQVNSPLHF.

The rearrangement uses TRBV7-9 and TRBJ2-1; the D gene is possibly TRBD2 (5 bases). Trimming took 1 base from V and 9 from J, leaving 25 bases between them. The CDR3 length is 18 residues. The V gene's germline CDR1 is SEHNR and CDR2 FQNEAQ (reference sequence). The CDR3 coding sequence is TGTGCCAGCAGCTTAGGGCCCGAATCGGGAATTGGATTGAGTGAGCAGTTCTTC. The encoded protein is CASSLGPESGIGLSEQFF.

The chain uses TRBV9 and TRBJ1-5; maybe TRBD1 (6 bases). Per the germline V gene, CDR1 is SGDLS and CDR2 is YYNGEE. The CDR3 is 15 residues long. Trimming took off 3 bases at V and 7 bases at J, with 17 bases between the two ends. The CDR3 sequence: CASSGKQGISQPQHF. The CDR3, as DNA: TGTGCCAGCAGCGGAAAACAGGGTATTTCACAGCCCCAGCATTTT.

This sequence joins TRBV6-5 and TRBJ1-1; D gene uncertain. Germline values: CDR1 MNHEY, CDR2 SVGAGI. V was shortened by 0 bases and J by 4 bases, with 9 bases between the two germline ends. The CDR3 runs 14 residues. CDR3 sequence reads: CASSYSGAATEAFF. CDR3 bases: TGTGCCAGCAGTTACTCCGGCGCGGCCACTGAAGCTTTCTTT.

The chain's CDR3 is CASSSRDRVDSDTQYF. The CDR3 nucleotides read TGTGCCAGCAGCTCCCGGGACAGGGTCGATTCAGATACGCAGTATTTT. V and J are TRBV11-2 and TRBJ2-3, with 9 bases identical to TRBD1. There are 16 residues in the CDR3. V shed 4 bases and J 4 bases; nucleotides not matched to a gene: 9. Germline V gene sequence: CDR1 SGHAT, CDR2 FQNNGV. The entire variable domain, with the rest obtained from reference TRBV11-2 and TRBJ2-3, is as follows: EAGVAQSPRYKIIEKRQSVAFWCNPISGHATLYWYQQILGQGPKLLIQFQNNGVVDDSQLPKDRFSAERLKGVDSTLKIQPAKLEDSAVYLCASSSRDRVDSDTQYFGPGTRLTVL.

This clone showed up just once. The chain carries TRBV24-1 and TRBJ2-7; no firm D call. The CDR3 is made up of 13 amino acids. Trimming removed 3 bases from V and 2 bases from J, with 7 bases in between. Germline V gene sequence: CDR1 KGHDR, CDR2 SFDVKD. The CDR3 nucleotides are TGTGCCACCAGTGATCCCTTGACCTACGAGCAGTACTTC. Translating it yields CATSDPLTYEQYF.

The rearrangement joins TRBV19 to TRBJ2-5, with TRBD2 identical over 7 bases. The length of the CDR3 is 16 residues. The J segment lost 2 bases and the V segment lost 6 bases, leaving 12 bases of the junction unmatched. Per the germline V gene, CDR1 is LNHDA and CDR2 is SQIVND (reference sequence). The CDR3 nucleotides are TGTGCCAGTAGGAGGTCCATGGGGGGGAGGCAAGAGACCCAGTACTTC. Amino acids: CASRRSMGGRQETQYF.

This clone showed up just once. Other DNA sequences of this sample code for an identical CDR3. This chain uses TRBV5-1 with TRBJ1-5; D remains ambiguous. The CDR3 runs 13 residues. Germline V gene lookup returns CDR1 SGHRS and CDR2 YFSETQ. With 0 bases removed from V and 5 bases from J, the gap between germline ends came to 6 bases. The CDR3 sequence is CASSLGPDQPQHF. The DNA of the CDR3 is TGCGCCAGCAGCTTGGGTCCCGATCAGCCCCAGCATTTT.

V gene TRBV5-6 combines with J gene TRBJ1-2; D remains unclear. CDR3 length equals 13 residues. Germline values: CDR1 SGHDT, CDR2 YYEEEE. The ends were cut back, 4 bases at V and 6 bases at J, with 13 bases in the middle. CDR3 in DNA: TGTGCCAGCAGCCTCGGCCGGGCACATGGCTACACCTTC. Its translation: CASSLGRAHGYTF.

This clone was recorded only once. The CDR3 DNA reads TGTGCCAGCAGCTTAGGAGGAGGGGCTGCCCATGAGCAGTTCTTC. It is translated as CASSLGGGAAHEQFF. The rearrangement links TRBV7-2 to TRBJ2-1; perhaps TRBD2 as D (6 bases). The CDR3 is 15 amino acids. CDR1 is SGHTA, CDR2 FQGNSA, per germline. V was trimmed by 1 base and J by 8 bases, leaving 15 bases between them. The full variable domain, in which reference TRBV7-2 and TRBJ2-1 provide the parts outside the CDR3, is GAGVSQSPSNKVTEKGKDVELRCDPISGHTALYWYRQSLGQGLEFLIYFQGNSAPDKSGLPSDRFSAERTGGSVSTLTIQRTQQEDSAVYLCASSLGGGAAHEQFFGPGTRLTVL.

The rearrangement joins TRBV7-9 to TRBJ2-2; D gene unclear. This CDR3 comprises 13 residues. V was cut by 4 bases and J by 5 bases, with 8 bases left in between. Germline assignment: CDR1 SEHNR and CDR2 FQNEAQ (reference sequence). The CDR3 reads CASSYHLTGELFF. CDR3 DNA sequence: TGTGCCAGCAGCTACCATCTAACCGGGGAGCTGTTTTTT.

This chain connects TRBV7-9 to TRBJ2-3, with D possibly matching TRBD2 (5 bases). The CDR3 runs 14 residues. The V gene lost 5 bases and the J gene lost 3 bases, with 12 bases spanning the gap. The germline gives CDR1 SEHNR, CDR2 FQNEAQ (reference sequence). The CDR3 nucleotides are TGTGCCAGCAGCCCGAGGGAAATGACAGATACGCAGTATTTT. Amino acid sequence: CASSPREMTDTQYF.

The rearrangement uses TRBV6-6 and TRBJ2-2; D is undetermined. The germline V and J ends were trimmed by 0 bases and 3 bases, with 5 bases remaining between them. The CDR3 spans 14 residues. Per germline, CDR1 MNHNY and CDR2 SVGAGI (reference sequence). CDR3 in amino acids: CASSYSLDTGELFF. In DNA form, the CDR3 reads TGTGCCAGCAGTTACTCCCTAGACACCGGGGAGCTGTTTTTT.

CDR3 in amino acids: CASSQERPLSNQPQHF. CDR3 DNA: TGCGCCAGCAGCCAAGAAAGACCTCTTAGCAATCAGCCCCAGCATTTT. The chain is built from TRBV4-1 and TRBJ1-5; D not certain. V was cut by 0 bases and J by 0 bases, with 9 bases left in between. The CDR3 runs 16 residues. Germline CDR1 is MGHRA and CDR2 is YSYEKL.

The rearrangement links TRBV5-5 to TRBJ2-3; perhaps TRBD1 as D (5 bases). V was pared by 4 bases and J by 6 bases, with 12 bases between. The CDR3 totals 13 residues. Germline CDR1 reads SGHKS; CDR2 reads YYEKEE (reference sequence). The CDR3 here is CASSVRQSDTQYF. The CDR3 nucleotides read TGTGCCAGCAGCGTTAGACAGTCGGATACGCAGTATTTT.

The chain recombines TRBV4-3 with TRBJ1-6; perhaps TRBD1 as D (5 bases). In germline, CDR1 is LGHNA, CDR2 YSLEER. Trimming took 3 bases from V and 4 from J, leaving 7 bases between them. The CDR3 length is 14 residues. The chain's CDR3 is CASSQGQYNSPLHF. The CDR3 DNA follows: TGCGCCAGCAGCCAGGGGCAGTATAATTCACCCCTCCACTTT.

J is TRBJ1-2 and V is TRBV6-5; D not resolved. The CDR3 loop spans 14 amino acids. Per germline, CDR1 MNHEY and CDR2 SVGAGI. V gave up 7 bases and J gave up 4 bases, with 16 bases separating them. CDR3 coding DNA: TGTGCCAGCATCACGAGGACCCTCGGCTATGGCTACACCTTC. Translated: CASITRTLGYGYTF.

The chain is built from TRBV27 and TRBJ1-1, with TRBD1 matching 9 bases. The CDR3 sequence is 14 residues long. Germline loops: CDR1 MNHEY, CDR2 SMNVEV (reference sequence). The V gene end was trimmed by 10 bases and the J gene end by 5 bases; junction bases not matched to a gene: 11. CDR3 coding DNA: TGTGCCAATGGCCGGGACAGGGTCCGAACTGAAGCTTTCTTT. Its translation: CANGRDRVRTEAFF.

The J gene is TRBJ2-7, the V gene TRBV29-1; the match to TRBD2 covers 8 bases. J was trimmed by 3 bases and V by 4 bases; bases with no gene match: 8. The CDR3 totals 14 residues. Per germline, CDR1 SQVTM and CDR2 ANQGSEA. In nucleotides, the CDR3 is TGCAGCGTTGTAGCGGGAAATACCTACTACGAGCAGTACTTC. It translates to CSVVAGNTYYEQYF.

The chain links TRBV19 to TRBJ2-6; 8 bases are shared with TRBD2. From germline, CDR1 is LNHDA and CDR2 SQIVND (reference sequence). This CDR3 comprises 15 residues. V was clipped by 6 bases and J by 2 bases; unmatched bases: 3. CDR3 in amino acids: CASRTGGAGANVLTF. CDR3 bases: TGTGCCAGTAGAACCGGGGGGGCTGGGGCCAACGTCCTGACTTTC. Looking up the rest from reference TRBV19 and TRBJ2-6 gives the full variable domain: DGGITQSPKYLFRKEGQNVTLSCEQNLNHDAMYWYRQDPGQGLRLIYYSQIVNDFQKGDIAEGYSVSREKKESFPLTVTSAQKNPTAFYLCASRTGGAGANVLTFGAGSRLTVL.

The rearrangement joins TRBV4-1 to TRBJ2-2; D is undetermined. Trimming removed 3 bases from V and 7 bases from J, with 12 bases in between. CDR1 and CDR2 (germline): MGHRA, YSYEKL. The CDR3 is 14 amino acids. The DNA for the CDR3 is TGCGCCAGCAGCCATCCTCAGCCGGGCGGGGAGCTGTTTTTT. Its protein product is CASSHPQPGGELFF.